One and the same sample provided the 25 T cell receptor beta chains below, sequenced in a study of blood T cell repertoires in COVID-19. Data came from immunoSEQ multiplex PCR; TCRdb stores just in-frame clones and leaves some out. This table has 250,000 or so clones, 70% to 90% appearing once. Sequenced sample: peripheral blood. The origin of the receptors is a young man with active or convalescent COVID-19.

CDR3 in DNA: TGTGCCAGCAGCCCCTTTGTCGGGGAGGGCACTGAAGCTTTCTTT. It translates to CASSPFVGEGTEAFF. This chain uses TRBV9 with TRBJ1-1; D uncertain. Looked up from germline, CDR1 is SGDLS and CDR2 is YYNGEE. The ends were cut back, 4 bases at V and 4 bases at J, with 17 bases in the middle. This CDR3 spans 15 amino acids.

The V and J genes are TRBV24-1 and TRBJ1-1; weak D call: TRBD1 (5 bases). CDR3 length: 13 residues. V lost 8 bases and J 2 bases, leaving 11 bases between the germline ends. From germline, CDR1 is KGHDR and CDR2 SFDVKD. The CDR3 loop is CATMDGHNTEAFF. CDR3 in DNA: TGTGCCACCATGGACGGACACAACACTGAAGCTTTCTTT.

This clone was picked up one time. This CDR3 is CASSLLGQALPGAEAFF. The CDR3 bases are TGTGCCAGCAGTCTGTTGGGACAGGCCCTCCCGGGCGCTGAAGCTTTCTTT. J is TRBJ1-1 and V is TRBV6-6, with TRBD1 matching over 8 bases. The CDR3 contains 17 residues. Trimming took 5 bases from V and 6 from J; bases not matched to a gene: 17. Germline V CDR1 and CDR2: MNHNY, SVGAGI (reference sequence).

This chain connects TRBV3-1 (or the pseudogene TRBV3-2) to TRBJ2-1; maybe TRBD2 (7 bases). The CDR3 has 15 residues. The V gene lost 6 bases and the J gene lost 9 bases, with 21 bases spanning the gap. The germline V gene encodes CDR1 LGHDT and CDR2 YNNKEL (reference sequence). The CDR3 spells CASSIRGEGWPEQFF. CDR3 DNA: TGTGCCAGCAGTATTAGGGGGGAGGGGTGGCCTGAGCAGTTCTTC.

The chain couples TRBV11-2 to TRBJ1-2; D ambiguous. This CDR3 has 13 amino acids. Germline V gene sequence: CDR1 SGHAT, CDR2 FQNNGV. Between the trimmed V and J ends, which lost 5 bases and 8 bases, there was a span of 15 bases. CDR3 region: CASSPDLLGGYTF. The CDR3 coding sequence is TGTGCCAGCAGCCCAGATCTGCTGGGCGGCTACACCTTC. The whole variable domain, filled in from reference TRBV11-2 and TRBJ1-2, reads EAGVAQSPRYKIIEKRQSVAFWCNPISGHATLYWYQQILGQGPKLLIQFQNNGVVDDSQLPKDRFSAERLKGVDSTLKIQPAKLEDSAVYLCASSPDLLGGYTFGSGTRLTVV.

The V call is TRBV12-3 or TRBV12-4, the J call TRBJ2-5, with D perhaps matching TRBD1 (5 bases). The CDR3 spans 13 residues. Trimming cost V 3 bases and J 5 bases, with 10 bases left between them. The CDR3 sequence is CASSLQGWETQYF. CDR3 nucleotides: TGTGCCAGCAGTTTGCAGGGTTGGGAGACCCAGTACTTC.

The chain joins TRBV12-3 or TRBV12-4 to TRBJ2-3, with D tentatively TRBD2 (6 bases). CDR3 length: 11 amino acids. Trimming left V 6 bases short and J 13 bases short, with 14 bases between. CDR3 DNA sequence: TGTGCCAGCAGGGGGACTGAGGTTGAGTATTTT. Protein sequence: CASRGTEVEYF.

In DNA form, the CDR3 reads TGTGCCAGCAGCCCCCCGGGGAAAGAGACCCAGTACTTC. It specifies CASSPPGKETQYF. The J gene is TRBJ2-5, the V gene TRBV7-9; D is perhaps TRBD2 (5 bases). V lost 5 bases and J 3 bases, leaving 10 bases between the germline ends. CDR1 is SEHNR, CDR2 FQNEAQ, per germline (reference sequence). The CDR3 covers 13 residues.

This clone appeared once. The rearrangement links TRBV7-3 to TRBJ2-1; 7 positions match TRBD2. CDR1 is SGHTA and CDR2 is FQGTGA in the germline V gene. The CDR3 is 13 residues long. Losses at the gene ends were 3 bases for V and 6 bases for J; bases not matched to a gene: 2. The chain's CDR3 is CASSFGLVNEQFF. Written as DNA, the CDR3 is TGTGCCAGCAGCTTTGGACTAGTCAATGAGCAGTTCTTC.

The chain links TRBV5-1 to TRBJ2-3; 14 nucleotides match TRBD2. CDR1 and CDR2 (germline): SGHRS, YFSETQ. This CDR3 comprises 18 residues. Trimming took 0 bases from V and 6 from J; bases not matched to a gene: 9. CDR3 residues: CASSLAPTSGGALDTQYF. CDR3 sequence (DNA): TGCGCCAGCAGCTTGGCCCCGACTAGCGGGGGGGCCTTGGATACGCAGTATTTT.

The chain links TRBV30 to TRBJ1-1, with 11 nucleotides matching TRBD1. V lost 2 bases and J lost 5; bases outside the gene matches: 4. From germline, CDR1 is GTSNPN and CDR2 SVGIG (reference sequence). The CDR3 extends over 14 amino acids. The CDR3, as DNA: TGTGCCTGGAGTACGGGGACAGGGGGAACTGAAGCTTTCTTT. It codes for CAWSTGTGGTEAFF.

This clone was detected once. The CDR3 DNA is TGTGCCACCAGCAGACTCCTGGGACAGGGTGTGTATGTGGGGTACAATGAGCAGTTCTTC. It translates to CATSRLLGQGVYVGYNEQFF. The chain couples TRBV15 to TRBJ2-1; 9 nucleotides match TRBD1. V was pared by 2 bases and J by 4 bases, with 18 bases of the junction left unmatched. Germline V lookup: CDR1 LNHNV, CDR2 YYDKDF (reference sequence). This CDR3 has 20 residues.

The gene calls are TRBV6-2 or TRBV6-3 and TRBJ2-5; TRBD2 matches 13 bases. The germline gives CDR1 MNHEY, CDR2 SVGEGT. CDR3 length equals 16 residues. The J segment lost 1 base and the V segment lost 5 bases, leaving 4 bases of the junction unmatched. CDR3 in amino acids: CASSLGLAGSQETQYF. The CDR3 bases are TGTGCCAGCAGTCTGGGACTAGCGGGATCCCAAGAGACCCAGTACTTC.

For the CDR3, the DNA is TGTGCCAGCAGCCAGGGGGCTGGGCAGTTCTTC. This sequence encodes CASSQGAGQFF. This sequence joins TRBV6-2 or TRBV6-3 and TRBJ2-1; 8 positions agree with TRBD1. The CDR3 extends over 11 amino acids. V was clipped by 6 bases and J by 12 bases; unmatched bases: 4. Germline loops: CDR1 MNHEY, CDR2 SVGEGT.

The chain combines TRBV19 with TRBJ1-2; TRBD1 aligns across 8 bases. This CDR3 has 13 residues. Per germline, CDR1 LNHDA and CDR2 SQIVND (reference sequence). J lost 3 bases, V lost 7 bases, and 4 bases had no gene match. The CDR3 DNA reads as TGTGCCAGTAAGCCAGGGGGCGACTATGGCTACACCTTC. Its translation is CASKPGGDYGYTF.

V and J are TRBV29-1 and TRBJ2-6; D not resolved. Trimming left V 3 bases short and J 4 bases short, with 4 bases between. This CDR3 is built from 12 residues. Germline V gives CDR1 SQVTM, CDR2 ANQGSEA. In DNA form, the CDR3 reads TGCAGCGTTGATTCGGGGGCCAACGTCCTGACTTTC. Translating it yields CSVDSGANVLTF.

The rearrangement joins TRBV5-6 to TRBJ2-3; 7 bases agree with TRBD2. CDR3 length: 16 residues. CDR1 is SGHDT and CDR2 is YYEEEE in the germline V gene. V lost 2 bases and J lost 3; bases outside the gene matches: 9. CDR3 amino acids: CASSLLDGRLTDTQYF. The CDR3 DNA sequence: TGTGCCAGCAGCTTATTGGACGGGAGGTTGACAGATACGCAGTATTTT.

The chain is built from TRBV11-3 and TRBJ2-3; D is undetermined. V gave up 0 bases and J gave up 0 bases, with 10 bases separating them. This CDR3 has 16 residues. CDR1 is SGHNT, CDR2 YENEEA, per germline. The DNA of the CDR3 is TGTGCCAGCAGCTTAGATCCCCGTACTAGCACAGATACGCAGTATTTT. Translated: CASSLDPRTSTDTQYF.

The rearrangement uses TRBV6-2 or TRBV6-3 and TRBJ1-1; 8 bases map to TRBD1. This CDR3 comprises 15 residues. Germline CDR1 reads MNHEY; CDR2 reads SVGEGT. V shed 4 bases, J shed 4 bases, and the junction held 8 bases outside the gene matches. CDR3 sequence: CASSFLGQGSTEAFF. The CDR3 nucleotides are TGTGCCAGCAGTTTCCTCGGACAGGGTAGCACTGAAGCTTTCTTT.

This clone was recorded only once. The chain links TRBV10-3 to TRBJ2-7, with D perhaps TRBD2 (6 bases). Germline assignment: CDR1 ENHRY and CDR2 SYGVKD. The CDR3 totals 15 residues. Trimming took 4 bases from V and 2 from J, leaving 15 bases between them. CDR3 amino acids: CAISGRAEGTYEQYF. The DNA for the CDR3 is TGTGCCATCAGTGGGCGAGCGGAGGGAACCTACGAGCAGTACTTC.

This clone was recorded once. The rearrangement joins TRBV16 to TRBJ1-1, with D uncertain. The CDR3 covers 10 residues. Per the germline V gene, CDR1 is KGHSY and CDR2 is FQNENV. V was cut by 6 bases and J by 8 bases, with 7 bases left in between. The CDR3: CASRLSEAFF. The CDR3 DNA reads TGTGCCAGCAGACTGTCCGAAGCTTTCTTT.

This clone appeared once. This rearrangement joins TRBV5-1 to TRBJ1-4, with 7 bases matching TRBD1. Germline values: CDR1 SGHRS, CDR2 YFSETQ. The V segment lost 7 bases and the J segment 3 bases; nucleotides outside the gene matches: 3. The CDR3 has 13 residues. The DNA for the CDR3 is TGCGCCAGCCGACAGGGTCCTAATGAAAAACTGTTTTTT. It specifies CASRQGPNEKLFF.

The chain links TRBV30 to TRBJ2-1; 11 bases are shared with TRBD2. The V and J ends lost 3 bases and 8 bases, in that order; junction bases with no gene match: 9. Germline lookup yields CDR1 GTSNPN and CDR2 SVGIG (reference sequence). CDR3 length: 15 amino acids. CDR3 sequence (DNA): TGTGCCTGGAGGAGCCGTAGCGGGGGGGCGGATGAGCAGTTCTTC. Protein: CAWRSRSGGADEQFF.

This chain joins TRBV6-5 and TRBJ2-3; 10 bases are shared with TRBD2. Unmatched junction bases numbered 8, after V lost 0 bases and J lost 8 bases. Per germline, CDR1 MNHEY and CDR2 SVGAGI. The CDR3 extends over 16 amino acids. CDR3 nucleotides: TGTGCCAGCAGTTACTCGGAAGCGGGGGGGCCGATTACGCAGTATTTT. This codes for CASSYSEAGGPITQYF.

The chain has TRBV11-2 and TRBJ2-7; TRBD2 matches at 9 bases. The length of the CDR3 is 14 residues. The J segment lost 3 bases and the V segment lost 5 bases, leaving 5 bases of the junction unmatched. CDR1 is SGHAT and CDR2 is FQNNGV in the germline V gene. CDR3: CASSNGLAIYEQYF. DNA for the CDR3: TGTGCCAGCAGCAACGGACTAGCGATCTACGAGCAGTACTTC.